Here is one TCR beta chain with its context. Germline CDR1 is LGHDT and CDR2 is YNNKEL (reference sequence). This CDR3 contains 11 residues. Trimming removed 4 bases at V and 9 bases at J, with 7 bases between. The sample comes from a study of blood T cell repertoires in COVID-19. Study as a whole: Acute and convalescent COVID-19 specimens originated in the United States, Italy and Spain.

Produced via immunoSEQ multiplex PCR; TCRdb's table is partial and in-frame only. The data show about 62,000 clones, roughly 92% seen once. This TCR was recovered from a human donor in a cohort sampled during active COVID-19. The sample consisted of peripheral blood. This sequence joins TRBV3-1 (or the pseudogene TRBV3-2) and TRBJ2-1, with D unclear. The CDR3 sequence is CASSPPGEQFF. CDR3 DNA sequence: TGTGCCAGCAGCCCCCCCGGTGAGCAGTTCTTC.